This TCR beta chain was retrieved from a study of T cell responses to AZD1222 COVID-19 vaccine. Study results and caveats: Sampled repertoires all dated from after the peak T cell response.

Sequencing was performed with immunoSEQ multiplex PCR; in TCRdb, only in-frame clones are kept and a portion is missing. Found here are around 270,000 clones, about 94% of them singletons; the top ten hold 0.55%. Concerning this clone itself: Its antigen remains unknown.

Germline CDR1 and CDR2: MNHEY and SVGAGI. The CDR3 covers 13 residues. Trimming cost V 10 bases and J 4 bases, with 11 bases left between them. The rearrangement joins TRBV6-5 to TRBJ2-6, with D possibly being TRBD1 (5 bases). The sequence was obtained from an adult who received the AZD1222 COVID-19 vaccine. The source was peripheral blood, collected 28 days after the second AZD1222 dose. The DNA of the CDR3 is TGTGCCACTCAGGGTACCGGGGCCAACGTCCTGACTTTC. The encoded protein is CATQGTGANVLTF.